The 21 T cell receptor beta chains below come from one sample, sequenced in a study of cytomegalovirus exposure and HLA in healthy donors. Repertoires were generated with immunoSEQ multiplex PCR, while TCRdb's copy carries only in-frame clones and drops some. The repertoire has about 150,000 clones, around 83% of them found once; the top ten carry about 1.9%. Sequenced: PBMCs. Every receptor here comes from a human donor in good health.

The sample holds a few counts of this clone. The chain recombines TRBV19 with TRBJ2-5; 15 bases map to TRBD2. The ends lost 6 bases at V and 0 bases at J; junction bases unmatched: 8. The CDR3 runs to 18 residues. The V gene's germline CDR1 is LNHDA and CDR2 SQIVND (reference sequence). The DNA for the CDR3 is TGTGCCAGTAGCAAACGGACTAGCGGGAGGGGGGACCAAGAGACCCAGTACTTC. It is translated as CASSKRTSGRGDQETQYF.

This sequence joins TRBV10-1 and TRBJ2-3; maybe TRBD1 (6 bases). There are 15 residues in the CDR3. Trimming stripped 5 bases from V and 10 bases from J, with 22 bases between. The germline gives CDR1 WNHNN, CDR2 SYGVQD (reference sequence). As DNA, the CDR3 is TGCGCCAGCAGTCGGACAGCCGAACTCGGATTATCGCAGTATTTT. It specifies CASSRTAELGLSQYF.

This chain links TRBV10-3 with TRBJ1-2, with 7 bases lining up with TRBD1. CDR1 and CDR2 from the germline V gene are ENHRY and SYGVKD. The CDR3 has 14 amino acids. The V segment lost 5 bases and the J segment 4 bases; nucleotides outside the gene matches: 7. In DNA form, the CDR3 reads TGTGCCATCAGTAGGGACAGCGAGGTCTATGGCTACACCTTC. Translating gives CAISRDSEVYGYTF.

This clone was detected once. The V call is TRBV5-1, the J call TRBJ2-2; D is undetermined. Trimming took 4 bases from V and 6 from J, leaving 22 bases between them. The CDR3 length is 17 residues. The germline gives CDR1 SGHRS, CDR2 YFSETQ. The chain's CDR3 is CASSLNEQVSFPGELFF. CDR3 sequence (DNA): TGCGCCAGCAGCCTCAACGAGCAAGTATCGTTCCCCGGGGAGCTGTTTTTT.

This clone was found a few times. The chain uses TRBV11-3 and TRBJ2-2, with D possibly TRBD2 on 6 matching bases. Germline V lookup: CDR1 SGHNT, CDR2 YENEEA. V was clipped by 4 bases and J by 8 bases, with 14 bases between them. The CDR3 is 14 residues long. The CDR3 DNA follows: TGTGCCAGCAGCTGGCGGACGGAGGGAGGGGAGCTGTTTTTT. Translation gives CASSWRTEGGELFF.

This clone was observed a handful of times. In nucleotides, the CDR3 is TGTGCCAGTAGCCCCGGGCGGACACTCTCTCGAGGCTATGGCTACACCTTC. Translating gives CASSPGRTLSRGYGYTF. This chain links TRBV19 with TRBJ1-2; maybe TRBD1 (5 bases). Germline V CDR1 and CDR2: LNHDA, SQIVND (reference sequence). The CDR3 extends over 17 amino acids. The germline V and J ends were trimmed by 6 bases and 4 bases, with 24 bases remaining between them.

This clone was picked up one time. The CDR3 here is CASGDTQGEDTQYF. In DNA, the CDR3 is TGTGCCAGCGGAGACACCCAGGGGGAAGATACGCAGTATTTT. V is TRBV2 and J is TRBJ2-3; 7 bases agree with TRBD1. Germline CDR1 SNHLY, CDR2 FYNNEI. This CDR3 spans 14 amino acids. The J segment lost 5 bases and the V segment lost 8 bases, leaving 10 bases of the junction unmatched. Full variable domain (outside the CDR3, taken from reference TRBV2 and TRBJ2-3): EPEVTQTPSHQVTQMGQEVILRCVPISNHLYFYWYRQILGQKVEFLVSFYNNEISEKSEIFDDQFSVERPDGSNFTLKIRSTKLEDSAMYFCASGDTQGEDTQYFGPGTRLTVL.

As concerns this clone: The junction and the germline gene differ at one end; a read error may be behind it. This chain connects TRBV11-2 to TRBJ2-1; 10 bases match TRBD2. The V gene's germline CDR1 is SGHAT and CDR2 FQNNGV. This CDR3 contains 14 residues. CDR3 coding DNA: TGTGCCAGCACCTTAGCGGGAGGCGCCTTCCCCCCGTTCTTC. Protein sequence: CASTLAGGAFPPFF.

The CDR3 nucleotides are TGCGCCAGCAGCCAAGTGGGAACAGCGGGAGTCACAGATACGCAGTATTTT. Protein product: CASSQVGTAGVTDTQYF. V usage is TRBV4-1 and J usage is TRBJ2-3; 8 nucleotides agree with TRBD2. CDR1 MGHRA and CDR2 YSYEKL come from the germline V gene. J was trimmed by 2 bases and V by 1 base; bases with no gene match: 8. The length of the CDR3 is 17 residues.

The V gene is TRBV2, the J gene TRBJ1-1; a weak D match, TRBD1 (6 bases). V shed 0 bases and J shed 0 bases, with 11 bases lying between them. Per the germline V gene, CDR1 is SNHLY and CDR2 is FYNNEI. The CDR3 sequence is 16 residues long. In DNA, the CDR3 is TGTGCCAGCAGTGAAGCCAGCGGGACATTGAACACTGAAGCTTTCTTT. Its protein is CASSEASGTLNTEAFF.

The chain is built from TRBV5-1 and TRBJ2-1; D is ambiguous. Germline V gives CDR1 SGHRS, CDR2 YFSETQ. With 0 bases removed from V and 8 bases from J, the gap between germline ends came to 6 bases. The CDR3 is made up of 12 amino acids. In DNA, the CDR3 is TGCGCCAGCAGCTTGGACGTAGATGAGCAGTTCTTC. As protein: CASSLDVDEQFF.

In this sample, this clone turned up once. The chain has TRBV19 and TRBJ1-2; D perhaps matches TRBD1 (6 bases). Trimming cost V 9 bases and J 8 bases, with 28 bases left between them. Per the germline V gene, CDR1 is LNHDA and CDR2 is SQIVND (reference sequence). This CDR3 is 16 amino acids long. The CDR3 nucleotides are TGTGCCAGCTGGGGGCCTGCCGGAATGGGATTCGACGGCTACACCTTC. This encodes CASWGPAGMGFDGYTF.

The gene calls are TRBV2 and TRBJ2-2, with 7 bases identical to TRBD1. The ends lost 7 bases at V and 6 bases at J; junction bases unmatched: 5. This CDR3 comprises 13 residues. Germline assignment: CDR1 SNHLY and CDR2 FYNNEI. The CDR3 loop is CASKGGEAGELFF. Here the CDR3 DNA reads TGTGCCAGCAAAGGGGGCGAGGCCGGGGAGCTGTTTTTT.

The chain employs TRBV29-1 and TRBJ1-1; 7 bases match TRBD1. This CDR3 contains 13 residues. The junction had 7 bases not matched to a gene; V was cut back by 7 bases and J by 2 bases. Germline CDR1 is SQVTM and CDR2 is ANQGSEA. CDR3: CSATTGHNTEAFF. The CDR3 DNA reads TGCAGCGCTACGACAGGGCACAACACTGAAGCTTTCTTT.

This chain uses TRBV6-5 with TRBJ1-4; possibly TRBD1 for D (5 bases). This CDR3 has 13 residues. V gave up 3 bases and J gave up 8 bases, with 10 bases separating them. Germline CDR1 MNHEY, CDR2 SVGAGI. The CDR3 here is CASSYSKGEKLFF. CDR3 sequence (DNA): TGTGCCAGCAGTTATAGTAAGGGGGAAAAACTGTTTTTT.

The gene calls are TRBV28 and TRBJ1-2; maybe TRBD1 (6 bases). The CDR3 has 15 amino acids. The V end lost 1 base, the J end lost 6 bases, and 15 bases lay between the germline ends. Germline CDR1 and CDR2: MDHEN and SYDVKM. The CDR3 nucleotides are TGTGCCAGCAGTTTATCCTTACAGGGCATGGATGGCTACACCTTC. Protein: CASSLSLQGMDGYTF.

This clone turned up a few times. This chain connects TRBV11-1 to TRBJ2-1; 15 bases line up with TRBD2. This CDR3 has 18 amino acids. CDR1 is SGHAT and CDR2 is FQDESV in the germline V gene (reference sequence). The V gene end was trimmed by 5 bases and the J gene end by 3 bases; junction bases not matched to a gene: 8. The CDR3 sequence: CASSIEGLAGGIYNEQFF. In DNA, the CDR3 is TGTGCCAGCAGCATAGAGGGACTAGCGGGAGGTATCTACAATGAGCAGTTCTTC.

The J gene is TRBJ1-2, the V gene TRBV7-9, with 8 bases aligning to TRBD1. The CDR3 is 16 residues long. Trimming took 3 bases from V and 1 from J; bases not matched to a gene: 7. Germline-derived CDR1 and CDR2 are SEHNR and FQNEAQ (reference sequence). The CDR3 loop reads CASSFDRGWGNYGYTF. The DNA for the CDR3 is TGTGCCAGCAGCTTCGACAGGGGCTGGGGTAACTATGGCTACACCTTC.

This clone was detected only once. This rearrangement joins TRBV15 to TRBJ1-2; possibly TRBD1 for D (6 bases). V was trimmed by 5 bases and J by 2 bases, leaving 6 bases between them. Germline values: CDR1 LNHNV, CDR2 YYDKDF (reference sequence). The CDR3 runs to 12 residues. The CDR3 region has the DNA TGTGCCACCAGCGGACAGAACTATGGCTACACCTTC. Its protein product is CATSGQNYGYTF.

This clone turned up a few times. This rearrangement joins TRBV9 to TRBJ2-2; TRBD1 matches 8 bases. The CDR3 contains 15 residues. J gave up 11 bases and V 0 bases, and 9 bases lay outside the gene matches. Germline loops: CDR1 SGDLS, CDR2 YYNGEE. Here the CDR3 DNA reads TGTGCCAGCAGCGTAGGGAGACAGGGGATGGGAGAGCTGTTTTTT. It encodes CASSVGRQGMGELFF. Using reference TRBV9 and TRBJ2-2 for the parts outside the CDR3, the full variable domain is DSGVTQTPKHLITATGQRVTLRCSPRSGDLSVYWYQQSLDQGLQFLIQYYNGEERAKGNILERFSAQQFPDLHSELNLSSLELGDSALYFCASSVGRQGMGELFFGEGSRLTVL.

The J gene is TRBJ1-2, the V gene TRBV7-8; the match to TRBD1 covers 9 bases. Germline V gene data show CDR1 as SGHVS and CDR2 as FQNEAQ. J lost 4 bases, V lost 4 bases, and 13 bases had no gene match. The CDR3 contains 17 residues. This CDR3 is CASSSGQGREGGYGYTF. CDR3 nucleotides: TGTGCCAGCAGCTCGGGACAGGGAAGAGAAGGGGGCTATGGCTACACCTTC. Looking up the rest from reference TRBV7-8 and TRBJ1-2 gives the full variable domain: GAGVSQSPRYKVAKRGQDVALRCDPISGHVSLFWYQQALGQGPEFLTYFQNEAQLDKSGLPSDRFFAERPEGSVSTLKIQRTQQEDSAVYLCASSSGQGREGGYGYTFGSGTRLTVV.